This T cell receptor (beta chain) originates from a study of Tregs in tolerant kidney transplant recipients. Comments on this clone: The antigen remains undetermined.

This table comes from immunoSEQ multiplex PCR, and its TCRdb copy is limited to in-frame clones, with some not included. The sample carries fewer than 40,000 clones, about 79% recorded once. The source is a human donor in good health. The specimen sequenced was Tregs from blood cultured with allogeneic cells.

The CDR3: CASSYSGASPSYEQYF. The DNA of the CDR3 is TGTGCCAGCAGTTACTCAGGGGCCTCCCCCTCCTACGAGCAGTACTTC. The chain uses TRBV6-5 and TRBJ2-7, with a tentative D call TRBD1 (5 bases). The V gene's germline CDR1 is MNHEY and CDR2 SVGAGI. This CDR3 is 16 amino acids long. The V and J ends lost 0 bases and 0 bases respectively, with 12 bases between them.